The TCR beta chain under discussion was sequenced for a study of blood T cell repertoires in COVID-19. Study-level information: From the United States, Italy and Spain came samples of acute and convalescent COVID-19.

V was shortened by 10 bases and J by 6 bases, with 23 bases between the two germline ends. The CDR3 totals 15 residues. Per germline, CDR1 MNHEY and CDR2 SMNVEV (reference sequence). Living in 20 to 30 US areas, the participants were between roughly 18 and 90 years of age. Clinical histories supplied by participants themselves formed the basis of cohort assignment. As processed by the authors: Reference gene primer amplification yielded estimated nucleated cell counts. Data came from immunoSEQ multiplex PCR; TCRdb stores just in-frame clones and leaves some out. V, J and clone size reflect that table, while D and trimming were determined from the DNA. Of around 130,000 clones listed, roughly 87% are singletons.

This TCR was recovered from a man aged 25 to 40 who had recovered from COVID-19. Sequenced material: PBMCs or T cells enriched from blood (not recorded which). This chain connects TRBV27 to TRBJ2-3; possible D gene TRBD1, 5 bases. The CDR3 reads CATRQFPLVGDTQYF. The CDR3 DNA reads TGTGCCACCCGACAGTTCCCCCTCGTGGGGGATACGCAGTATTTT.